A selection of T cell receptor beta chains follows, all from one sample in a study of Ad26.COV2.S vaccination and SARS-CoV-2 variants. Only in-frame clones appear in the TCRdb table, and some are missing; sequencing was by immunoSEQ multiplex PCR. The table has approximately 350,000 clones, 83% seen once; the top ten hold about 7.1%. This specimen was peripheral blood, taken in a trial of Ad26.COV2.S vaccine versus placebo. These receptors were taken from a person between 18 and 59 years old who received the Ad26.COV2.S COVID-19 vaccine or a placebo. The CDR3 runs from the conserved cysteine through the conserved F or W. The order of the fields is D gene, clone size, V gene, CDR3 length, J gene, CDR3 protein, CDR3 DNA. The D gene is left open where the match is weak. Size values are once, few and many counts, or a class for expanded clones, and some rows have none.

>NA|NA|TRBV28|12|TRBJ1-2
CASSLTQNGYTF
TGTGCCAGCAGCTTGACTCAGAATGGCTACACCTTC
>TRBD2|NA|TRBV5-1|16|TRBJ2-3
CASKPDGTSGQETQYF
TGCGCCAGCAAACCAGACGGGACTAGCGGTCAGGAAACGCAGTATTTT
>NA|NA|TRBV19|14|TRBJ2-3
CASSMGPPGDTQYF
TGTGCCAGTAGTATGGGACCCCCGGGAGATACGCAGTATTTT
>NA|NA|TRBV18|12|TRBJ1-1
CASSLLNTEAFF
TGTGCCAGCTCACTACTTAACACTGAAGCTTTCTTT
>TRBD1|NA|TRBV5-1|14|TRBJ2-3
CASSPGQFSDTQYF
TGCGCCAGCAGCCCGGGACAGTTTTCGGATACGCAGTATTTT
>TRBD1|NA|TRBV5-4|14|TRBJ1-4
CASSLGDRDEKLFF
TGTGCCAGCAGCTTAGGAGACAGGGATGAAAAACTGTTTTTT
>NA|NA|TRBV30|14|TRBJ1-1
CAWSGPLENTEAFF
TGTGCCTGGAGCGGGCCTCTTGAAAACACTGAAGCTTTCTTT
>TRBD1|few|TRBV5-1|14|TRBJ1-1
CASSETGTGNEAFF
TGCGCCAGCAGCGAGACCGGGACAGGGAATGAAGCTTTCTTT
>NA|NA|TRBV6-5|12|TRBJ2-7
CASSPRPYEQYF
TGTGCCAGCAGTCCTCGTCCATACGAGCAGTACTTC
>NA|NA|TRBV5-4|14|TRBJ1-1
CASSLVDMNTEAFF
TGTGCCAGCAGCTTGGTAGATATGAACACTGAAGCTTTCTTT
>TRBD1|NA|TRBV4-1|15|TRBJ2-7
CASSLRQGGSYEQYF
TGCGCCAGCAGCCTCAGACAGGGGGGTTCGTACGAGCAGTACTTC
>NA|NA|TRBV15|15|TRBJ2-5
CATSKTGVAEETQYF
TGTGCCACCAGCAAAACGGGGGTAGCGGAAGAGACCCAGTACTTC
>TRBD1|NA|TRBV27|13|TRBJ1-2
CASSQGGDYGYTF
TGTGCCAGCAGCCAGGGGGGAGACTATGGCTACACCTTC
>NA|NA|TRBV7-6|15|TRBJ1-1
CASSLDYRGNTEAFF
TGTGCCAGCAGCTTAGATTATCGGGGAAACACTGAAGCTTTCTTT
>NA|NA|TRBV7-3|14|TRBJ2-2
CATRRASNTGELFF
TGTGCCACCAGGCGGGCCTCGAACACCGGGGAGCTGTTTTTT
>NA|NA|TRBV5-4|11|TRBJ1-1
CASGEETEAFF
TGTGCCAGCGGTGAGGAGACTGAAGCTTTCTTT
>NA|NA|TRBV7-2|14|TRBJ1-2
CASSSERDFYGYTF
TGTGCCAGCAGCTCCGAACGGGACTTCTATGGCTACACCTTC
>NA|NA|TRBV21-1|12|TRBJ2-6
CASSSGANVLTF
TGTGCCAGCAGCTCTGGGGCCAACGTCCTGACTTTC
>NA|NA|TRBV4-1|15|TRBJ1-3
CASSQVRYSGNTIYF
TGCGCCAGCAGCCAAGTACGGTACTCTGGAAACACCATATATTTT
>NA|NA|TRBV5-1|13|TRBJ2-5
CASSLGWGETQYF
TGCGCCAGCAGCTTGGGGTGGGGAGAGACCCAGTACTTC
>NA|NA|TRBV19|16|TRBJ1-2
CASSIAAGGTAYGYTF
TGTGCCAGTAGTATAGCCGCTGGCGGAACAGCTTATGGCTACACCTTC
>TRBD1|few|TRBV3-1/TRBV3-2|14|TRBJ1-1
CASSRQGYNTEAFF
TGTGCCAGCAGCCGACAGGGATATAACACTGAAGCTTTCTTT
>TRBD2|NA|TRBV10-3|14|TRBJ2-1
CAIKDGGAYNEQFF
TGTGCCATCAAGGACGGGGGGGCCTACAATGAGCAGTTCTTC
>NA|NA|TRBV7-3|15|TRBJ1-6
CASSLWPGYGSPLHF
TGTGCCAGCAGCTTATGGCCAGGGTATGGTTCACCCCTCCACTTT
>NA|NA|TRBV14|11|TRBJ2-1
CASRGDGEKFF
TGTGCCAGCAGGGGGGACGGCGAAAAGTTCTTC
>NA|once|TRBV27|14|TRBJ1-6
CASSLKTAITPLHF
TGTGCCAGCAGTTTGAAGACGGCCATAACACCCCTCCACTTT
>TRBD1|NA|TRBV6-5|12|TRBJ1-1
CASRQGGTEAFF
TGTGCCAGCAGACAGGGGGGCACTGAAGCTTTCTTT
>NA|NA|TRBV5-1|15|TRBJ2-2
CASSLLMGATGELFF
TGCGCCAGCAGCTTGTTAATGGGGGCCACCGGGGAGCTGTTTTTT
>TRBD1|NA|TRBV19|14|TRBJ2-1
CASSDRGSYNEQFF
TGTGCCAGTAGCGACAGGGGCTCCTACAATGAGCAGTTCTTC
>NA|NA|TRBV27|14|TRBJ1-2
CASSIWGSAGGYTF
TGTGCCAGCAGTATATGGGGGAGTGCGGGCGGCTACACCTTC
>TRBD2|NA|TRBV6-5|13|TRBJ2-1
CASTPGGKNEQFF
TGTGCCAGCACCCCGGGAGGTAAGAATGAGCAGTTCTTC
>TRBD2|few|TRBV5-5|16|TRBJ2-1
CASSLLGSGTYNEQFF
TGTGCCAGCAGCCTCTTGGGTAGCGGGACCTACAATGAGCAGTTCTTC
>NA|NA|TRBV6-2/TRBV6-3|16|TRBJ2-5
CASSRPVRPAQETQYF
TGTGCCAGCAGCCGTCCAGTGCGTCCCGCCCAGGAGACCCAGTACTTC
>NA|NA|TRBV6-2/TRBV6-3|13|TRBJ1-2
CASSGGSLKGYTF
TGTGCCAGCAGCGGAGGCAGTTTAAAGGGCTACACCTTC